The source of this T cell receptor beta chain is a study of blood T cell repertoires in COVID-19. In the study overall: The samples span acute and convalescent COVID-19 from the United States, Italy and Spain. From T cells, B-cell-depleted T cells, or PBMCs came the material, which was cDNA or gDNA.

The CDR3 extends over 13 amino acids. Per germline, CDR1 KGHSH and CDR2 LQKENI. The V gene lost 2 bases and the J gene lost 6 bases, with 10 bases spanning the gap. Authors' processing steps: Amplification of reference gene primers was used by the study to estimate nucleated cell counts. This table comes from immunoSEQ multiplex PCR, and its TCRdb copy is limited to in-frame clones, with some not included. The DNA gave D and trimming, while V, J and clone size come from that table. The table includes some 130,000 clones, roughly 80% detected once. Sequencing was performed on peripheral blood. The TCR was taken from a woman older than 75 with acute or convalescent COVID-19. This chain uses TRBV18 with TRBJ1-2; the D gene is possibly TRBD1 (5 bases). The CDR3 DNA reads TGTGCCAGCTCACCAGCAGGGTTCGATGGCTACACCTTC. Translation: CASSPAGFDGYTF.